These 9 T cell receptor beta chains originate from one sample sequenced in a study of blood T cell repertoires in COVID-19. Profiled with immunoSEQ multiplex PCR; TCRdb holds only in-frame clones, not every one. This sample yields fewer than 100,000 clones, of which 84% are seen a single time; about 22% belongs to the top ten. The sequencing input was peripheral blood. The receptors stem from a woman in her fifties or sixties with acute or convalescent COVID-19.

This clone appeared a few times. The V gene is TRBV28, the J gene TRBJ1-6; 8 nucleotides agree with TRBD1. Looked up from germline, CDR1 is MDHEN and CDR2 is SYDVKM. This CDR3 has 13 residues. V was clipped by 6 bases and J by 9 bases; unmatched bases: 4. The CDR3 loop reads CASRDRVVSPLHF. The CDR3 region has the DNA TGTGCCAGCAGGGACAGGGTGGTTTCACCCCTCCACTTT.

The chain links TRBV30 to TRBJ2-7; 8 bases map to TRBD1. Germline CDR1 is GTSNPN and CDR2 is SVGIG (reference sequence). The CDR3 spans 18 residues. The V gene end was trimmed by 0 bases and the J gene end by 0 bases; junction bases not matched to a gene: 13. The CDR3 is CAWSVGRWTGPFSYEQYF. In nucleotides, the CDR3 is TGTGCCTGGAGTGTAGGCCGATGGACAGGGCCCTTCTCCTACGAGCAGTACTTC.

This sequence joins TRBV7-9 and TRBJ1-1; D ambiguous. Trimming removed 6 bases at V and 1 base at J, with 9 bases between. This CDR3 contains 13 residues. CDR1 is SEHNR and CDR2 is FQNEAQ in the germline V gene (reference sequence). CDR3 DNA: TGTGCCAGCAGGACTTCGGGGAACACTGAAGCTTTCTTT. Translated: CASRTSGNTEAFF.

The CDR3 DNA reads TGTGCCAGCAGCCCGGGTGGGGGGGCACTAAATCAGCCCCAGCATTTT. As protein: CASSPGGGALNQPQHF. The chain couples TRBV28 to TRBJ1-5; D possibly corresponds to TRBD1 (6 bases). Germline V gene lookup returns CDR1 MDHEN and CDR2 SYDVKM. V lost 6 bases to trimming and J lost 4 bases, with 19 bases between them. The CDR3 runs to 16 residues.

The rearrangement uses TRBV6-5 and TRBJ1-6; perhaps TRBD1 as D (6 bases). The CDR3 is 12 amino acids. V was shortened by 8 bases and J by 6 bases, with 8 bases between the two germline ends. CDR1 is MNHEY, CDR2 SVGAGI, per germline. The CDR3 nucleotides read TGTGCCAGCCGACAGGTTAATTCACCCCTCCACTTT. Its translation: CASRQVNSPLHF.

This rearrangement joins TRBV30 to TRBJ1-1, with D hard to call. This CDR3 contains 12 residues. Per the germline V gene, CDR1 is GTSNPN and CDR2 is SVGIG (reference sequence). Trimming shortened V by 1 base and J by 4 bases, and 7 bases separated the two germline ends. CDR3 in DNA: TGTGCCTGGAGTGCCCTCGGCACTGAAGCTTTCTTT. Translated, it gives CAWSALGTEAFF.

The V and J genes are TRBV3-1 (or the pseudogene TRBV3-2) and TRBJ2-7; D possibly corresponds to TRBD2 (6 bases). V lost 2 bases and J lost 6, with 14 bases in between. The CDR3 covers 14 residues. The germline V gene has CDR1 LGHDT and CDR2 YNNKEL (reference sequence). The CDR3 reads CASSQLEGQGEQYF. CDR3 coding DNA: TGTGCCAGCAGCCAATTGGAGGGGCAGGGCGAGCAGTACTTC.

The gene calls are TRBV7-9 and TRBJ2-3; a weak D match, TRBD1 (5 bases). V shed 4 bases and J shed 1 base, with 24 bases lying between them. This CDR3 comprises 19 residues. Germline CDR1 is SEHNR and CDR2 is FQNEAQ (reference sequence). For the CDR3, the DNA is TGTGCCAGCAGCTACGCCACTACCATTCAGGGTGCCCGCACAGATACGCAGTATTTT. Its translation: CASSYATTIQGARTDTQYF.

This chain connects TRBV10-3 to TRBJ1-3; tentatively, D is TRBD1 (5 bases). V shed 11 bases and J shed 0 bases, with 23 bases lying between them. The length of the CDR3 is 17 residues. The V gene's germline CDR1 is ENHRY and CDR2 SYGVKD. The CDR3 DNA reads TGTGCCCTTACGATGCCGGCAGGGTCCGTCTCTGGAAACACCATATATTTT. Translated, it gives CALTMPAGSVSGNTIYF.